The TCR beta chain described here comes from a study of blood T cell repertoires in COVID-19. Generated by immunoSEQ multiplex PCR, the TCRdb table keeps only in-frame clones and is missing some. There are nearly 200,000 clones in the sample; around 80% occur only once, and 6% to 8% lies in the top ten. The sample was peripheral blood. This sequence originates from a human donor with acute or convalescent COVID-19. The donor label of this sample is uncertain.

CDR3 coding DNA: TGTGCCAGCAGCTTGTCCCGACAACAACCTCAGCATTTT. Protein sequence: CASSLSRQQPQHF. This chain uses TRBV5-5 with TRBJ1-5; D remains unclear. Deletions cut 1 base from V and 13 bases from J, with 15 bases between. Germline V gene data show CDR1 as SGHKS and CDR2 as YYEKEE (reference sequence). This CDR3 spans 13 amino acids.